The 7 T cell receptor beta chains listed next were all sequenced from one sample in a study of cytomegalovirus exposure and HLA in healthy donors. PCR used 60 Vbeta primers and 13 Jbeta primers. Only in-frame clones appear in the TCRdb table, and some are missing; sequencing was by immunoSEQ multiplex PCR. The sample has some 98,000 clones, around a tenth seen once; the top ten hold 5% to 5.5%. The specimen was PBMCs. The receptor source for this set is a man in his forties or fifties in good health and CMV-seropositive.

This clone was seen more than once but under ten times. The V and J genes are TRBV28 and TRBJ2-7, with D tentatively TRBD2 (6 bases). V lost 2 bases to trimming and J lost 7 bases, with 9 bases between them. Germline V gives CDR1 MDHEN, CDR2 SYDVKM. The CDR3 runs 12 residues. CDR3 in amino acids: CASSLTGGEQYF. CDR3 bases: TGTGCCAGCAGTTTAACCGGGGGTGAGCAGTACTTC.

This sequence joins TRBV30 and TRBJ2-5; TRBD2 aligns across 14 bases. The CDR3 totals 15 residues. The germline V gene has CDR1 GTSNPN and CDR2 SVGIG (reference sequence). V dropped 6 bases and J dropped 5; count of bases not matched to a gene: 8. The CDR3 protein is CACSGLAGVWETQYF. For the CDR3, the DNA is TGTGCCTGCTCGGGACTAGCGGGAGTCTGGGAGACCCAGTACTTC.

V gene TRBV19 combines with J gene TRBJ1-3; D is ambiguous. Between the trimmed V and J ends, which lost 7 bases and 4 bases, there was a span of 11 bases. There are 13 residues in the CDR3. Germline V lookup: CDR1 LNHDA, CDR2 SQIVND (reference sequence). CDR3: CASMADWGNTIYF. The DNA of the CDR3 is TGTGCCAGTATGGCAGATTGGGGAAACACCATATATTTT.

This clone has just a few counts. CDR3 sequence: CASSLSSQETQYF. The CDR3 bases are TGCGCCAGCAGCTTGTCGAGCCAAGAGACCCAGTACTTC. This chain connects TRBV5-1 to TRBJ2-5; D not resolved. There are 13 residues in the CDR3. CDR1 is SGHRS, CDR2 YFSETQ, per germline. V lost 1 base and J 1 base, leaving 5 bases between the germline ends.

The chain carries TRBV7-9 and TRBJ1-4, with 11 bases aligning to TRBD1. V was clipped by 5 bases and J by 8 bases; unmatched bases: 7. This CDR3 contains 15 residues. Germline V gives CDR1 SEHNR, CDR2 FQNEAQ (reference sequence). The CDR3 DNA reads as TGTGCCAGCAGCCTCCGGGGACAGGGGGGAGAAAAACTGTTTTTT. This codes for CASSLRGQGGEKLFF.

V is TRBV27 and J is TRBJ2-7; TRBD1 matches at 7 bases. Trimming at V came to 5 bases and at J to 6 bases, leaving 13 bases not matched to a gene. The length of the CDR3 is 15 residues. CDR1 is MNHEY, CDR2 SMNVEV, per germline (reference sequence). The DNA of the CDR3 is TGTGCCAGCAGTGACCGGGACAGAGTTAATTTCGAGCAGTACTTC. This encodes CASSDRDRVNFEQYF.

The chain combines TRBV25-1 with TRBJ2-7; TRBD1 aligns across 9 bases. Looked up from germline, CDR1 is MGHDK and CDR2 is SYGVNS. This CDR3 has 15 residues. After removal of 4 bases from V and 4 bases from J, the junction contained 8 bases not matched to a gene. CDR3 coding DNA: TGTGCCAGCAGTGGAAAACCGGGACAGGGTTACGAGCAGTACTTC. Translated, it gives CASSGKPGQGYEQYF.